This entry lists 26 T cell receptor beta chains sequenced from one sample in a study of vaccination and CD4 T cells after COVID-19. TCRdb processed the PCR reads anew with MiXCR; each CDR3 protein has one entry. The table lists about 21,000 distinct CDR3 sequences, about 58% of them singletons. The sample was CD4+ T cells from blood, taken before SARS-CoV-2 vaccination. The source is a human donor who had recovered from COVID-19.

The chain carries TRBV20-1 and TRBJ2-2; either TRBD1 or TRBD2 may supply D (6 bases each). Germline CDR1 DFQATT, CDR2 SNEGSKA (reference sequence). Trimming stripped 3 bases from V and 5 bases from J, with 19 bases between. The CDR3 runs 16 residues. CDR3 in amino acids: CSASARGASRTGELFF. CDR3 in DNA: TGCAGTGCTAGCGCAAGGGGGGCCTCGAGGACCGGGGAGCTGTTTTTT.

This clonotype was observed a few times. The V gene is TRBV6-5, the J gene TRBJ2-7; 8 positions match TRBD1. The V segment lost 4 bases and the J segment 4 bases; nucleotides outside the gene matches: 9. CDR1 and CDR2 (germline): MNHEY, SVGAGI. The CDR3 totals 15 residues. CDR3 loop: CASSSPGTGIYEQYF. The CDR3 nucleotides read TGTGCCAGCAGTTCCCCAGGGACAGGAATTTACGAGCAGTACTTC.

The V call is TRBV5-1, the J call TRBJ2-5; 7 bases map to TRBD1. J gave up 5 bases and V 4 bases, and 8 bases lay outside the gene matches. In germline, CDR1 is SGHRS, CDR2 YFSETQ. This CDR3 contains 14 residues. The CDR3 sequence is CASSRTTGQETQYF. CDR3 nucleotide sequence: TGCGCCAGCAGCCGAACGACAGGGCAGGAGACCCAGTACTTC.

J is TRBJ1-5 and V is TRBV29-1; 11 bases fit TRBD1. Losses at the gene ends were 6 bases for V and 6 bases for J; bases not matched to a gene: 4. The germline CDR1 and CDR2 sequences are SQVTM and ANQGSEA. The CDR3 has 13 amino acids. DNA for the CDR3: TGCAGCGTCCTGGGACAGGGGGGTCAGCCCCAGCATTTT. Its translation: CSVLGQGGQPQHF.

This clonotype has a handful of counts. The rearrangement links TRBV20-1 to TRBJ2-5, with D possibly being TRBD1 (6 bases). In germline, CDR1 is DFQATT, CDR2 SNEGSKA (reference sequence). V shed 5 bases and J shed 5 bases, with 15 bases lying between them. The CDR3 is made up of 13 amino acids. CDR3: CSALDSVAETQYF. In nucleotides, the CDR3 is TGCAGTGCTTTGGACAGCGTTGCGGAGACCCAGTACTTC.

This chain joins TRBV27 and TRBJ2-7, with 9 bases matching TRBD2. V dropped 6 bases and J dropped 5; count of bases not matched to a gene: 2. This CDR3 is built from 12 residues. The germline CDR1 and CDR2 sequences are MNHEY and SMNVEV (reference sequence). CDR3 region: CASRREGHEQYF. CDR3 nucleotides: TGTGCCAGCAGGCGGGAGGGGCACGAGCAGTACTTC.

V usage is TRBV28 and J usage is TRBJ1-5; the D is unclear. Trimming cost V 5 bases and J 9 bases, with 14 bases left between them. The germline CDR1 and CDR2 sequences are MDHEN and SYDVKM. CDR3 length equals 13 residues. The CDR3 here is CASSPSLGLPQHF. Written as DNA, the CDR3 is TGTGCCAGCAGTCCAAGCCTAGGTTTGCCCCAGCATTTT.

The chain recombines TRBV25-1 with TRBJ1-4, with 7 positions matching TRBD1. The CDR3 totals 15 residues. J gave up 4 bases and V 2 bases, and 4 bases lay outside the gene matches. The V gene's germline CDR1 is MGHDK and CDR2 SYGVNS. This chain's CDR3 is CASSETTGLNEKLFF. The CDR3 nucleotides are TGTGCCAGCAGTGAAACGACAGGGCTTAATGAAAAACTGTTTTTT. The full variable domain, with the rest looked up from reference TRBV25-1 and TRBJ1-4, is EADIYQTPRYLVIGTGKKITLECSQTMGHDKMYWYQQDPGMELHLIHYSYGVNSTEKGDLSSESTVSRIRTEHFPLTLESARPSHTSQYLCASSETTGLNEKLFFGSGTQLSVL.

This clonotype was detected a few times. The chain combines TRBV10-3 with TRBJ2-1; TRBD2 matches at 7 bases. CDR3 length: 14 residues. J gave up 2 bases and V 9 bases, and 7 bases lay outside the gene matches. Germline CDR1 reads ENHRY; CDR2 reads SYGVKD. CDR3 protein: CAIHPSGTYNEQFF. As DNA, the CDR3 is TGTGCCATACACCCTAGCGGTACCTACAATGAGCAGTTCTTC.

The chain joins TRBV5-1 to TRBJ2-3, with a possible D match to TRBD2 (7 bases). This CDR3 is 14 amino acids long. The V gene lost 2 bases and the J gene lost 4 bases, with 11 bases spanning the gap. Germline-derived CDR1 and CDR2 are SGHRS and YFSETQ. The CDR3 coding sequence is TGCGCCAGCAGCTTAGGAGGGGGGGCAGATACGCAGTATTTT. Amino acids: CASSLGGGADTQYF.

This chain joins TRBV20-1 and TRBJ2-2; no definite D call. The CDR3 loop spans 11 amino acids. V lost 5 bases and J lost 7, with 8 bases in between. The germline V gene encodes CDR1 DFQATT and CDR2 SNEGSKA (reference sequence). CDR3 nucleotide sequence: TGCAGTGCTGGGGATTTCGGGGAGCTGTTTTTT. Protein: CSAGDFGELFF.

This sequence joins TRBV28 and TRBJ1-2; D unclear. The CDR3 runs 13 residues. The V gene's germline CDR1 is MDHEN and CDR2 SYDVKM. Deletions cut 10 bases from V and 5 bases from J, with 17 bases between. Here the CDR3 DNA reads TGTGCCACCCTGGTCGCAAGAGGGTATGGCTACACCTTC. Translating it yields CATLVARGYGYTF.

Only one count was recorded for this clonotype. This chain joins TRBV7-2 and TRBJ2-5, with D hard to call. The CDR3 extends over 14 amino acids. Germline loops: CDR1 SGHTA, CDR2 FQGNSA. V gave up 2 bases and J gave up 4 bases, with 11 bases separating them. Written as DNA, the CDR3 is TGTGCCAGCAGCTTACATAGGGCTGGAGAGACCCAGTACTTC. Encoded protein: CASSLHRAGETQYF.

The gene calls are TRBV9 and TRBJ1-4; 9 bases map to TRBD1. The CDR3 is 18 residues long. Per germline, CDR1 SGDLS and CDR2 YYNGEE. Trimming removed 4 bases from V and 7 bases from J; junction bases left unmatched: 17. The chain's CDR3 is CASSPEAGQGLRSEKLFF. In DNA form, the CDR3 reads TGTGCCAGCAGCCCAGAAGCGGGACAGGGATTGAGGAGTGAAAAACTGTTTTTT.

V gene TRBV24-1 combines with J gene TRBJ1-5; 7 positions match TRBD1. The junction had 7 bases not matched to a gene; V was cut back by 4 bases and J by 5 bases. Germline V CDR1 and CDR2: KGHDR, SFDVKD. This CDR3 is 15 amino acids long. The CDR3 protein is CATSEPGGGDQPQHF. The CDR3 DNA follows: TGTGCCACCAGTGAGCCGGGAGGGGGCGATCAGCCCCAGCATTTT.

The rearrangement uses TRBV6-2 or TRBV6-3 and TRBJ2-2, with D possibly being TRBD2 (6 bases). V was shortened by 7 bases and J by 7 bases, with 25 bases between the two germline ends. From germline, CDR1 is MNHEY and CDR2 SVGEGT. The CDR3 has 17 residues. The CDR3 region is CASIHQEGKGGGGELFF. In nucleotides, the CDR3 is TGTGCCAGCATCCACCAGGAGGGGAAGGGCGGTGGCGGGGAGCTGTTTTTT.

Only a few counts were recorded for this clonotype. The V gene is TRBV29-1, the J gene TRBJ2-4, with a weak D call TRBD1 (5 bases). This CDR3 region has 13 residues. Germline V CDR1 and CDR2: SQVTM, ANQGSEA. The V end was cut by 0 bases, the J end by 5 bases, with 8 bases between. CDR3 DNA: TGCAGCGTTGAAGACAGGGTCCAAAACATTCAGTACTTC. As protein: CSVEDRVQNIQYF.

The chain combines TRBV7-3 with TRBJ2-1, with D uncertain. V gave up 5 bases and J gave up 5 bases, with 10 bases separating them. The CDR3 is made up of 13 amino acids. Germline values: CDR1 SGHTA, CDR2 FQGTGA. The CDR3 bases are TGTGCCAGCAGCATGCGCGGCAACAATGAGCAGTTCTTC. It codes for CASSMRGNNEQFF.

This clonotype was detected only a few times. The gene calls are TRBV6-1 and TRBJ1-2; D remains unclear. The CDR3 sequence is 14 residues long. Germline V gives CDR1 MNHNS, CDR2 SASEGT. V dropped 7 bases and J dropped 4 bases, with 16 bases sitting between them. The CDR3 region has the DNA TGTGCCAGCACCCGTAGTGGAGGACCCTATGGCTACACCTTC. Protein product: CASTRSGGPYGYTF.

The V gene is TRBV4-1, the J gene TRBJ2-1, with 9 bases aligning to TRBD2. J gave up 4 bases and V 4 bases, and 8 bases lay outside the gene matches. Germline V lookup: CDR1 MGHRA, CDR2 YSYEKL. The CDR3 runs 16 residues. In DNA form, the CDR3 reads TGCGCCAGCAGCCGGACGACTAGCGGACTATACAATGAGCAGTTCTTC. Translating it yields CASSRTTSGLYNEQFF.

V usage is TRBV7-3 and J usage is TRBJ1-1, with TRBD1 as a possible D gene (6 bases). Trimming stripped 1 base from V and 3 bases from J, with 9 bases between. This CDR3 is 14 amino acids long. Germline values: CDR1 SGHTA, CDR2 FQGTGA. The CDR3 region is CASSLSAGDTEAFF. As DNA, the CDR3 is TGTGCCAGCAGCTTAAGCGCAGGGGACACTGAAGCTTTCTTT.

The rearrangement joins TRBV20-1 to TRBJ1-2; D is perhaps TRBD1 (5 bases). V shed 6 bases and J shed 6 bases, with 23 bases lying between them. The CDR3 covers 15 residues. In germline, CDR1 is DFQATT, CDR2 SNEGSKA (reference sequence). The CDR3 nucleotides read TGCAGTGCGTGGGGGGGAAGGGAAGAAGGAGATGGCTACACCTTC. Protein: CSAWGGREEGDGYTF.

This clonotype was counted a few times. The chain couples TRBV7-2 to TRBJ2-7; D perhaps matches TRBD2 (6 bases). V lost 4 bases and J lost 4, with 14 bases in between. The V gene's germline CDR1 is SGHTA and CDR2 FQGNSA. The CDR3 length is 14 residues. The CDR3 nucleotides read TGTGCCAGCAGCTCCAGACTAGTGTCGTACGAGCAGTACTTC. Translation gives CASSSRLVSYEQYF.

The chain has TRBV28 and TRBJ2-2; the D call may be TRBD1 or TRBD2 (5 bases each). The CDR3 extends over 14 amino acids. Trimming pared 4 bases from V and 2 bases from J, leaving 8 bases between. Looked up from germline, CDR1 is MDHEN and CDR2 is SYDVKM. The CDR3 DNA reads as TGTGCCAGCAGTTGGGGACCAAACACCGGGGAGCTGTTTTTT. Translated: CASSWGPNTGELFF. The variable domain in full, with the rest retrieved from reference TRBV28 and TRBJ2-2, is DVKVTQSSRYLVKRTGEKVFLECVQDMDHENMFWYRQDPGLGLRLIYFSYDVKMKEKGDIPEGYSVSREKKERFSLILESASTNQTSMYLCASSWGPNTGELFFGEGSRLTVL.

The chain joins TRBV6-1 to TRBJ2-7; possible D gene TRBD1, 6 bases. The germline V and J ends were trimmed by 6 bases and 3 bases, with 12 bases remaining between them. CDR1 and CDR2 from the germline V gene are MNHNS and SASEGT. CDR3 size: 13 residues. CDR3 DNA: TGTGCCAGCAGGGCGACAGGCTACTACGAGCAGTACTTC. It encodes CASRATGYYEQYF.

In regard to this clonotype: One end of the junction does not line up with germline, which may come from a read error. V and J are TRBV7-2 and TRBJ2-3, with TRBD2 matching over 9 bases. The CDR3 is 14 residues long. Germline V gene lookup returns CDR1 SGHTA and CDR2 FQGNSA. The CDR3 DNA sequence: TGTGCCAGCAGTTTAGCGGGAGTGGCAGATACGCAGTATTTT. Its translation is CASSLAGVADTQYF.